These T cell receptor beta chains were read from a single sample in a study of blood T cell repertoires in COVID-19. Data came from immunoSEQ multiplex PCR; TCRdb stores just in-frame clones and leaves some out. The sample contains hundreds of thousands of clones, approximately 80% of which appear only once. The specimen was PBMCs or T cells enriched from blood (not recorded which). Every receptor here comes from a man aged 40-49 years who had been exposed to COVID-19. CDR3s include the opening cysteine and the closing phenylalanine or tryptophan. Each record gives: D gene, clone size, J gene, V gene, CDR3 protein, CDR3 DNA. The D gene is left open where the match is weak. Not all rows give a size; the values are once, few, many and, for expanded clones, a class.

D gene: .; clone size: .; J gene: TRBJ1-1; V gene: TRBV5-5; CDR3 protein: CASSSQYLNTEAFF; CDR3 DNA: TGTGCCAGCAGCTCGCAATACTTGAACACTGAAGCTTTCTTT
D gene: .; clone size: .; J gene: TRBJ2-3; V gene: TRBV7-7; CDR3 protein: CASSSGSTGRAVSTQYF; CDR3 DNA: TGTGCTAGCAGCTCCGGCTCTACCGGGCGGGCGGTTAGTACGCAGTATTTT
D gene: .; clone size: few; J gene: TRBJ2-2; V gene: TRBV12-3/TRBV12-4; CDR3 protein: CASSFSRGELFF; CDR3 DNA: TGTGCCAGCAGTTTCTCCCGGGGGGAGCTGTTTTTT
D gene: .; clone size: .; J gene: TRBJ2-7; V gene: TRBV5-1; CDR3 protein: CASSTTGFQYF; CDR3 DNA: TGCGCCAGCAGCACCACAGGTTTCCAGTACTTC
D gene: TRBD2; clone size: .; J gene: TRBJ2-1; V gene: TRBV5-4; CDR3 protein: CASSLSGGSAYNEQFF; CDR3 DNA: TGTGCCAGCAGCTTGTCCGGCGGGAGTGCCTACAATGAGCAGTTCTTC
D gene: TRBD1; clone size: .; J gene: TRBJ1-2; V gene: TRBV19; CDR3 protein: CASSIPSLTGSGYTF; CDR3 DNA: TGTGCCAGTAGTATCCCCTCCTTGACAGGGAGCGGCTACACCTTC
D gene: .; clone size: .; J gene: TRBJ2-7; V gene: TRBV10-2; CDR3 protein: CASSLTDPYEQYF; CDR3 DNA: TGCGCCAGCAGTTTGACAGATCCCTACGAGCAGTACTTC
D gene: .; clone size: few; J gene: TRBJ1-2; V gene: TRBV7-2; CDR3 protein: CASSLRGSSGDGYTF; CDR3 DNA: TGTGCCAGCAGCTTACGGGGGAGTAGTGGGGATGGCTACACCTTC
D gene: .; clone size: .; J gene: TRBJ1-5; V gene: TRBV18; CDR3 protein: CASSPPGGNSNQPQHF; CDR3 DNA: TGTGCCAGCTCACCACCGGGAGGGAATAGCAATCAGCCCCAGCATTTT
D gene: .; clone size: .; J gene: TRBJ2-6; V gene: TRBV29-1; CDR3 protein: CSVRFYSGANVLTF; CDR3 DNA: TGCAGCGTCAGGTTTTACTCTGGGGCCAACGTCCTGACTTTC
D gene: .; clone size: .; J gene: TRBJ2-7; V gene: TRBV4-1; CDR3 protein: CASSQGSGPYEQYF; CDR3 DNA: TGCGCCAGCAGCCAAGGGTCAGGGCCCTACGAGCAGTACTTC
D gene: TRBD2; clone size: .; J gene: TRBJ2-7; V gene: TRBV29-1; CDR3 protein: CSVGGGQTYEQYF; CDR3 DNA: TGCAGCGTTGGGGGAGGGCAGACCTACGAGCAGTACTTC
D gene: .; clone size: .; J gene: TRBJ1-1; V gene: TRBV18; CDR3 protein: CASSPPSSTEAFF; CDR3 DNA: TGTGCCAGCTCACCACCGAGCTCCACTGAAGCTTTCTTT
D gene: TRBD2; clone size: few; J gene: TRBJ2-1; V gene: TRBV28; CDR3 protein: CASSLGGSTYNEQFF; CDR3 DNA: TGTGCCAGCAGTTTGGGCGGGAGTACTTACAATGAGCAGTTCTTC
D gene: .; clone size: few; J gene: TRBJ2-3; V gene: TRBV9; CDR3 protein: CASSATPPPTSTDTQYF; CDR3 DNA: TGTGCCAGCAGCGCCACCCCCCCTCCCACTAGCACAGATACGCAGTATTTT
D gene: TRBD2; clone size: .; J gene: TRBJ2-7; V gene: TRBV30; CDR3 protein: CAWIPGLAGGFGEQYF; CDR3 DNA: TGTGCCTGGATCCCCGGACTAGCGGGAGGGTTCGGGGAGCAGTACTTC
D gene: .; clone size: .; J gene: TRBJ1-1; V gene: TRBV5-1; CDR3 protein: CASSYPSTEAFF; CDR3 DNA: TGCGCCAGCAGCTATCCGAGCACTGAAGCTTTCTTT
D gene: .; clone size: few; J gene: TRBJ2-1; V gene: TRBV2; CDR3 protein: CASSPPGTADEQFF; CDR3 DNA: TGTGCCAGCAGCCCGCCGGGTACCGCCGATGAGCAGTTCTTC
D gene: TRBD2; clone size: .; J gene: TRBJ2-1; V gene: TRBV10-3; CDR3 protein: CAISAPNPGTSSYNEQFF; CDR3 DNA: TGTGCCATCAGTGCCCCCAACCCAGGGACTAGCTCCTACAATGAGCAGTTCTTC
D gene: TRBD1; clone size: .; J gene: TRBJ1-2; V gene: TRBV29-1; CDR3 protein: CSVHPGQGYGYTF; CDR3 DNA: TGCAGCGTTCATCCGGGACAGGGGTATGGCTACACCTTC
D gene: .; clone size: few; J gene: TRBJ1-5; V gene: TRBV19; CDR3 protein: CASNSGGVNQPQHF; CDR3 DNA: TGTGCCAGTAACTCCGGAGGGGTGAATCAGCCCCAGCATTTT
D gene: TRBD2; clone size: few; J gene: TRBJ2-3; V gene: TRBV5-4; CDR3 protein: CASSLDLSGSDTQYF; CDR3 DNA: TGTGCCAGCAGCTTGGACCTTAGCGGGAGCGATACGCAGTATTTT
D gene: TRBD1; clone size: .; J gene: TRBJ2-5; V gene: TRBV12-3/TRBV12-4; CDR3 protein: CASRQGAQETQYF; CDR3 DNA: TGTGCCAGCAGACAGGGGGCCCAAGAGACCCAGTACTTC
D gene: TRBD1; clone size: .; J gene: TRBJ1-6; V gene: TRBV12-3/TRBV12-4; CDR3 protein: CASKSTGSSPLHF; CDR3 DNA: TGTGCCAGCAAGTCGACAGGGAGTTCACCCCTCCACTTT
D gene: TRBD1; clone size: .; J gene: TRBJ2-7; V gene: TRBV5-1; CDR3 protein: CASSLAGDRGTREQYF; CDR3 DNA: TGCGCCAGCAGCTTGGCCGGGGACAGGGGAACGCGCGAGCAGTACTTC
D gene: .; clone size: once; J gene: TRBJ1-4; V gene: TRBV15; CDR3 protein: CATSRAPRGVYEKLFF; CDR3 DNA: TGTGCCACCAGCAGAGCCCCCCGGGGGGTGTATGAAAAACTGTTTTTT
D gene: TRBD2; clone size: .; J gene: TRBJ2-1; V gene: TRBV6-5; CDR3 protein: CASRLAGVGNEQFF; CDR3 DNA: TGTGCCAGCAGGCTAGCGGGAGTCGGCAATGAGCAGTTCTTC
D gene: .; clone size: .; J gene: TRBJ2-2; V gene: TRBV5-4; CDR3 protein: CASSLDSTGELFF; CDR3 DNA: TGTGCCAGCAGCTTGGACTCGACCGGGGAGCTGTTTTTT
D gene: TRBD1; clone size: .; J gene: TRBJ2-7; V gene: TRBV27; CDR3 protein: CASSDGQGIPYEQYF; CDR3 DNA: TGTGCCAGCAGTGATGGACAGGGGATCCCCTACGAGCAGTACTTC
D gene: TRBD2; clone size: .; J gene: TRBJ2-3; V gene: TRBV11-2; CDR3 protein: CASSFASGKQDTQYF; CDR3 DNA: TGTGCCAGCAGCTTCGCTAGCGGGAAGCAAGATACGCAGTATTTT
D gene: .; clone size: .; J gene: TRBJ2-6; V gene: TRBV5-4; CDR3 protein: CASSSTETLPGANVLTF; CDR3 DNA: TGTGCCAGCAGCTCGACAGAAACCCTCCCTGGGGCCAACGTCCTGACTTTC
D gene: TRBD1; clone size: .; J gene: TRBJ1-3; V gene: TRBV30; CDR3 protein: CAWSPAGRGLSYTIYF; CDR3 DNA: TGTGCCTGGAGTCCCGCGGGCAGGGGGCTATCTTACACCATATATTTT
D gene: TRBD2; clone size: .; J gene: TRBJ2-1; V gene: TRBV2; CDR3 protein: CASSFSGRGDEQFF; CDR3 DNA: TGTGCCAGCAGTTTCAGCGGGAGGGGAGATGAGCAGTTCTTC
D gene: TRBD1; clone size: .; J gene: TRBJ2-3; V gene: TRBV25-1; CDR3 protein: CASSEAQGAAHTDTQYF; CDR3 DNA: TGTGCCAGCAGTGAGGCGCAGGGGGCTGCGCACACAGATACGCAGTATTTT
D gene: TRBD2; clone size: .; J gene: TRBJ2-2; V gene: TRBV5-4; CDR3 protein: CASSPPGGGRAAGELFF; CDR3 DNA: TGTGCCAGCAGCCCTCCCGGGGGCGGGAGGGCCGCCGGGGAGCTGTTTTTT
D gene: TRBD1; clone size: .; J gene: TRBJ2-7; V gene: TRBV11-2; CDR3 protein: CASRQPSGTAYYEQYF; CDR3 DNA: TGTGCCAGCAGACAACCATCCGGGACAGCTTACTACGAGCAGTACTTC
D gene: .; clone size: once; J gene: TRBJ1-2; V gene: TRBV19; CDR3 protein: CASSLYSQNYGYTF; CDR3 DNA: TGTGCCAGTAGTTTATACTCGCAAAACTATGGCTACACCTTC
D gene: TRBD1; clone size: .; J gene: TRBJ2-7; V gene: TRBV19; CDR3 protein: CASALNRGLRDEQYF; CDR3 DNA: TGTGCCAGCGCCCTAAACAGGGGGCTAAGGGACGAGCAGTACTTC
D gene: TRBD1; clone size: few; J gene: TRBJ1-6; V gene: TRBV19; CDR3 protein: CASSIQGGRSSYNSPLHF; CDR3 DNA: TGTGCCAGTAGTATACAGGGGGGCAGGAGCTCCTATAATTCACCCCTCCACTTT
D gene: .; clone size: few; J gene: TRBJ1-1; V gene: TRBV7-3; CDR3 protein: CASSLRAGRTEAFF; CDR3 DNA: TGTGCCAGCAGCCTCCGTGCGGGGAGGACTGAAGCTTTCTTT
D gene: .; clone size: few; J gene: TRBJ2-1; V gene: TRBV6-5; CDR3 protein: CASSYDNYNEQFF; CDR3 DNA: TGTGCCAGCAGTTACGACAACTACAATGAGCAGTTCTTC
D gene: TRBD2; clone size: .; J gene: TRBJ2-4; V gene: TRBV10-3; CDR3 protein: CAISKTSGQDIQYF; CDR3 DNA: TGTGCCATCAGCAAGACTAGCGGACAGGACATTCAGTACTTC
D gene: TRBD1; clone size: .; J gene: TRBJ2-2; V gene: TRBV11-1; CDR3 protein: CASSLGQANTGELFF; CDR3 DNA: TGTGCCAGCAGCTTGGGACAGGCGAACACCGGGGAGCTGTTTTTT
D gene: .; clone size: .; J gene: TRBJ2-1; V gene: TRBV7-3; CDR3 protein: CASSLRGGEQFF; CDR3 DNA: TGTGCCAGCAGCTTAAGGGGGGGCGAGCAGTTCTTC
D gene: TRBD1; clone size: .; J gene: TRBJ1-5; V gene: TRBV5-1; CDR3 protein: CASSAQGMGQPQHF; CDR3 DNA: TGCGCCAGCAGCGCACAGGGGATGGGTCAGCCCCAGCATTTT
D gene: TRBD1; clone size: .; J gene: TRBJ2-3; V gene: TRBV3-1/TRBV3-2; CDR3 protein: CASSDTGDGTQYF; CDR3 DNA: TGTGCCAGCAGCGACACAGGGGACGGTACGCAGTATTTT
D gene: TRBD2; clone size: .; J gene: TRBJ2-7; V gene: TRBV10-2; CDR3 protein: CASSAGGGLREVPLEQYF; CDR3 DNA: TGCGCCAGCAGTGCGGGGGGAGGTCTGCGGGAGGTCCCCCTCGAGCAGTACTTC
D gene: TRBD2; clone size: .; J gene: TRBJ2-3; V gene: TRBV5-1; CDR3 protein: CASSLVPSGRRVSTDTQYF; CDR3 DNA: TGCGCCAGCAGCTTGGTTCCTAGCGGGAGGCGGGTTAGCACAGATACGCAGTATTTT
D gene: TRBD2; clone size: .; J gene: TRBJ2-5; V gene: TRBV5-1; CDR3 protein: CASSGGGTQYF; CDR3 DNA: TGCGCCAGCAGTGGGGGGGGGACCCAGTACTTC
D gene: .; clone size: .; J gene: TRBJ1-2; V gene: TRBV6-5; CDR3 protein: CASSYSSLAGFNGYTF; CDR3 DNA: TGTGCCAGCAGTTACTCTAGTTTAGCAGGGTTCAATGGCTACACCTTC
D gene: TRBD1; clone size: .; J gene: TRBJ1-4; V gene: TRBV5-1; CDR3 protein: CASSSTGGAGEKLFF; CDR3 DNA: TGCGCCAGCAGCTCTACAGGGGGCGCAGGGGAAAAACTGTTTTTT
D gene: TRBD2; clone size: .; J gene: TRBJ2-2; V gene: TRBV27; CDR3 protein: CASSLGTNDRELFF; CDR3 DNA: TGTGCCAGCAGTTTAGGGACTAATGACAGGGAGCTGTTTTTT